This TCR beta chain is drawn from a study of Tregs in tolerant kidney transplant recipients. Some clones are missing from TCRdb's copy, which holds only in-frame ones; the method was immunoSEQ multiplex PCR. The sample holds tens of thousands of clones, 80% to 95% seen once. After removal of 5 bases from V and 7 bases from J, the junction contained 16 bases not matched to a gene. This CDR3 is 18 amino acids long. Germline assignment: CDR1 MGHRA and CDR2 YSYEKL. The sequence was collected from a human donor who received a combined kidney and bone marrow transplant. Source: CD4+ T cells from blood, taken before the transplant. The rearrangement links TRBV4-1 to TRBJ1-4, with 10 bases aligning to TRBD1. The CDR3 reads CASSSLGTGVPSGEKLFF. Here the CDR3 DNA reads TGCGCCAGCAGCTCACTCGGGACAGGGGTCCCGTCGGGTGAAAAACTGTTTTTT.